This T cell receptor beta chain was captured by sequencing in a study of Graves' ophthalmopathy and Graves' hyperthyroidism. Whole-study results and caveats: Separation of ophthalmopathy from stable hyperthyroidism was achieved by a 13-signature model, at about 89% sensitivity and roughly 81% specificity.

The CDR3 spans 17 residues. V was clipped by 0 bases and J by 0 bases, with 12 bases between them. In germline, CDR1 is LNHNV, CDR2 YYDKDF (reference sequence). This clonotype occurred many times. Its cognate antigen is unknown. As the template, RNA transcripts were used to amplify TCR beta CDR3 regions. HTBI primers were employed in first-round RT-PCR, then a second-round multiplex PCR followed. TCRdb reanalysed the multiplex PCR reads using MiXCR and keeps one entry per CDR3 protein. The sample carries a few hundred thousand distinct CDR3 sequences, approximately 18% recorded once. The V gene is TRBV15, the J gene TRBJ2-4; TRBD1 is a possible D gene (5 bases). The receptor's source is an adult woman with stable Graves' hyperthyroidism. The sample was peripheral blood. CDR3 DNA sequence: TGTGCCACCAGCAGAGATCTCGTGGGGCTAGCCAAAAACATTCAGTACTTC. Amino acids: CATSRDLVGLAKNIQYF.